This passage covers 12 T cell receptor beta chains from one sample sequenced in a study of cytomegalovirus exposure and HLA in healthy donors. The PCR made use of 60 Vbeta and 13 Jbeta primers. Sequenced by immunoSEQ multiplex PCR; TCRdb stores in-frame clones only, minus some. Seen here are approximately 120,000 clones, under 12% observed once, and the top ten hold 4.6%. The sample taken for sequencing was PBMCs. The source is a woman aged 18-29 years in good health and CMV-seropositive.

The sample holds a few counts of this clone. V usage is TRBV28 and J usage is TRBJ1-1, with D unclear. V lost 6 bases, J lost 1 base, and 9 bases lay in between. The CDR3 consists of 13 residues. Germline CDR1 is MDHEN and CDR2 is SYDVKM. This CDR3 is CASRNFQNTEAFF. The CDR3 bases are TGTGCCAGCAGAAATTTCCAGAACACTGAAGCTTTCTTT.

The sample holds a few counts of this clone. The rearrangement uses TRBV29-1 and TRBJ2-7; 9 nucleotides align to TRBD1. The germline CDR1 and CDR2 sequences are SQVTM and ANQGSEA. This CDR3 is built from 12 residues. The junction had 3 bases not matched to a gene; V was cut back by 6 bases and J by 3 bases. The DNA for the CDR3 is TGCAGCGTCGGACAGGGGTTCTACGAGCAGTACTTC. It specifies CSVGQGFYEQYF.

V is TRBV4-1 and J is TRBJ1-5; D unresolved. Trimming took off 1 base at V and 0 bases at J, with 4 bases between the two ends. The CDR3 sequence is 14 residues long. Per germline, CDR1 MGHRA and CDR2 YSYEKL. The CDR3 DNA is TGCGCCAGCAGCCAAGTTAATAGCAATCAGCCCCAGCATTTT. Protein: CASSQVNSNQPQHF.

This clone has only a few counts. The gene calls are TRBV5-6 and TRBJ2-2; D ambiguous. Germline CDR1 SGHDT, CDR2 YYEEEE. The CDR3 is 14 residues long. V was trimmed by 1 base and J by 3 bases, leaving 7 bases between them. CDR3 loop: CASSLSGYTGELFF. CDR3 sequence (DNA): TGTGCCAGCAGCTTGTCAGGTTACACCGGGGAGCTGTTTTTT.

The sample holds a few counts of this clone. The J gene is TRBJ2-7, the V gene TRBV7-8; 9 bases are shared with TRBD1. Per germline, CDR1 SGHVS and CDR2 FQNEAQ. This CDR3 region has 15 residues. After removal of 1 base from V and 3 bases from J, the junction contained 4 bases not matched to a gene. The chain's CDR3 is CASSLVTGQGYEQYF. The CDR3 bases are TGTGCCAGCAGCTTAGTTACGGGACAGGGCTACGAGCAGTACTTC.

The genes are TRBV29-1 and TRBJ2-1; D is ambiguous. With 0 bases removed from V and 0 bases from J, the gap between germline ends came to 9 bases. The CDR3 runs to 15 residues. Germline-derived CDR1 and CDR2 are SQVTM and ANQGSEA. The CDR3: CSVEDQRSSYNEQFF. In nucleotides, the CDR3 is TGCAGCGTTGAAGATCAAAGGAGCTCCTACAATGAGCAGTTCTTC.

This sequence joins TRBV27 and TRBJ2-2, with TRBD2 matching 16 bases. The V and J ends lost 3 bases and 7 bases, in that order; junction bases with no gene match: 11. Germline V gene lookup returns CDR1 MNHEY and CDR2 SMNVEV (reference sequence). The CDR3 spans 19 residues. CDR3 DNA: TGTGCCAGCAGTTTGGGACTAGCGGGAGGGCCGATTGGGATCGGGGAGCTGTTTTTT. Protein sequence: CASSLGLAGGPIGIGELFF.

The sample holds a few counts of this clone. The chain joins TRBV13 to TRBJ2-3; D is uncertain. The germline gives CDR1 PRHDT, CDR2 FYEKMQ (reference sequence). Trimming took 5 bases from V and 5 from J, leaving 11 bases between them. The CDR3 sequence is 13 residues long. The CDR3 DNA is TGTGCCAGCAGCCCCCAACGGGTAGATACGCAGTATTTT. It codes for CASSPQRVDTQYF.

This clone was seen a few times. The rearrangement joins TRBV21-1 to TRBJ2-4; the DNA was not compared with TRBD1, the D call given in the table. TRBV21-1 constitutes a pseudogene. This CDR3 spans 20 amino acids. The CDR3 DNA sequence: TGTGCCAGCAGCAAAGATAGGCTTTTTGGGACAGGGGATGCCAAAAACATTCAGTACTTC. Its protein is CASSKDRLFGTGDAKNIQYF.

The table lists this clone with a few counts. The V and J genes are TRBV27 and TRBJ2-7, with D maybe TRBD2 (5 bases). The CDR3 has 16 residues. Germline V gene lookup returns CDR1 MNHEY and CDR2 SMNVEV (reference sequence). Trimming removed 2 bases at V and 2 bases at J, with 16 bases between. The CDR3 DNA reads TGTGCCAGCAGTTTACGGGCTAGCTATCTTCCCTACGAGCAGTACTTC. It translates to CASSLRASYLPYEQYF.

This clone appeared a few times. The genes are TRBV5-4 and TRBJ2-3; 10 nucleotides agree with TRBD2. Germline V lookup: CDR1 SGHNT, CDR2 YYREEE (reference sequence). This CDR3 has 17 amino acids. The ends lost 3 bases at V and 3 bases at J; junction bases unmatched: 10. The CDR3 region has the DNA TGTGCCAGCAGCTGGGCGGGTAAACTAGCGGGGACAGATACGCAGTATTTT. Protein product: CASSWAGKLAGTDTQYF.

The V and J genes are TRBV7-9 and TRBJ2-7; 8 positions agree with TRBD2. Germline V gene data show CDR1 as SEHNR and CDR2 as FQNEAQ (reference sequence). The CDR3 contains 14 residues. The ends lost 5 bases at V and 5 bases at J; junction bases unmatched: 8. The CDR3 loop reads CASSPGGGLHEQYF. CDR3 DNA sequence: TGTGCCAGCAGCCCCGGGGGGGGCCTCCACGAGCAGTACTTC. The entire variable domain, with the rest obtained from reference TRBV7-9 and TRBJ2-7, is as follows: DTGVSQNPRHKITKRGQNVTFRCDPISEHNRLYWYRQTLGQGPEFLTYFQNEAQLEKSRLLSDRFSAERPKGSFSTLEIQRTEQGDSAMYLCASSPGGGLHEQYFGPGTRLTVT.